This T cell receptor (beta chain) derives from a study of blood T cell repertoires in COVID-19. For the study at large: PBMCs, B-cell-depleted T cells, or T cells provided the cDNA or gDNA that made up the material.

Germline CDR1 and CDR2: SQVTM and ANQGSEA. The CDR3 is 14 residues long. About this clone itself: The junction and the germline gene differ at one end; a read error may be behind it.

Original processing methods: Amplified reference gene primers provided the basis for estimating nucleated cell counts. The repertoire was sequenced with immunoSEQ multiplex PCR; TCRdb's copy has only in-frame clones and lacks some. V, J and clone size were drawn from that table, and D and trimming were deduced from the DNA. Of 250,000 to 350,000 clones listed, more than 70% are singletons. Followed over time, Seattle patients had been enrolled while infection was active. The clonotype comes from a woman in her twenties or thirties with COVID-19, enrolled during active disease. The rearrangement uses TRBV29-1 and TRBJ2-3; TRBD2 might be the D (6 bases). The sample was peripheral blood. CDR3 bases: TGCAGCGTTCAAGAGTCAATGGGGGGTAATACGCAGTATTTT. Translated, it gives CSVQESMGGNTQYF.